The 20 T cell receptor beta chains below all came from one sample that was sequenced in a study of blood T cell repertoires in COVID-19. TCRdb's table, derived via immunoSEQ multiplex PCR, lists solely in-frame clones and lacks some. In the table there are 170,000 or so clones, about 87% of which are singletons. Sequencing was carried out using peripheral blood. The receptors shown here come from a woman in her late teens or twenties who had recovered from COVID-19.

The chain couples TRBV7-6 to TRBJ2-6; D might be TRBD1 (5 bases). This CDR3 is 19 amino acids long. The V end was cut by 5 bases, the J end by 0 bases, with 20 bases between. Germline CDR1 and CDR2: SGHVS and FNYEAQ. CDR3 in amino acids: CASSPTRQRISSGANVLTF. The CDR3 region has the DNA TGTGCCAGCAGCCCCACCCGACAGAGAATCTCCTCTGGGGCCAACGTCCTGACTTTC.

The chain carries TRBV5-1 and TRBJ1-1, with D tentatively TRBD1 (6 bases). In germline, CDR1 is SGHRS, CDR2 YFSETQ. The CDR3 has 15 amino acids. Trimming took off 5 bases at V and 5 bases at J, with 19 bases between the two ends. The chain's CDR3 is CASRDIQGRGTEAFF. The DNA for the CDR3 is TGCGCCAGCAGAGATATACAGGGAAGAGGGACTGAAGCTTTCTTT.

The chain joins TRBV30 to TRBJ1-5; D is undetermined. V was shortened by 0 bases and J by 9 bases, with 9 bases between the two germline ends. This CDR3 is 12 amino acids long. Germline values: CDR1 GTSNPN, CDR2 SVGIG (reference sequence). CDR3 sequence (DNA): TGTGCCTGGAGTGTACGGCGGGGGCCCCAGCATTTT. Its protein is CAWSVRRGPQHF.

The gene calls are TRBV25-1 and TRBJ1-4; the D gene is possibly TRBD1 (5 bases). The ends were cut back, 2 bases at V and 6 bases at J, with 13 bases in the middle. Germline loops: CDR1 MGHDK, CDR2 SYGVNS. The CDR3 consists of 15 residues. The CDR3 here is CASSEGGGFHEKLFF. The DNA for the CDR3 is TGTGCCAGCAGTGAAGGGGGGGGTTTTCATGAAAAACTGTTTTTT.

This chain's CDR3 is CSASVVGGTNEKLFF. CDR3 DNA: TGCAGTGCTAGTGTGGTAGGAGGAACTAATGAAAAACTGTTTTTT. The rearrangement links TRBV20-1 to TRBJ1-4; D not resolved. Trimming took 3 bases from V and 1 from J, leaving 12 bases between them. Germline V gene lookup returns CDR1 DFQATT and CDR2 SNEGSKA (reference sequence). The CDR3 consists of 15 residues.

The rearrangement joins TRBV19 to TRBJ1-1; D not certain. The germline gives CDR1 LNHDA, CDR2 SQIVND (reference sequence). This CDR3 is built from 13 residues. The V end lost 3 bases, the J end lost 2 bases, and 7 bases lay between the germline ends. As DNA, the CDR3 is TGTGCCAGTAGTATGACACCTAACACTGAAGCTTTCTTT. Amino acid sequence: CASSMTPNTEAFF. The variable domain in full, with the rest retrieved from reference TRBV19 and TRBJ1-1, is DGGITQSPKYLFRKEGQNVTLSCEQNLNHDAMYWYRQDPGQGLRLIYYSQIVNDFQKGDIAEGYSVSREKKESFPLTVTSAQKNPTAFYLCASSMTPNTEAFFGQGTRLTVV.

V and J are TRBV2 and TRBJ1-6; 7 bases are shared with TRBD1. Germline V lookup: CDR1 SNHLY, CDR2 FYNNEI. CDR3 length equals 14 residues. With V trimmed by 4 bases and J by 5 bases, 2 bases remained unmatched. The CDR3 coding sequence is TGTGCCAGCAGTGCCCAGGGGGATAATTCACCCCTCCACTTT. Encoded protein: CASSAQGDNSPLHF.

To note about this clone: This is likely a read error, given that the CDR3 carries no conserved phenylalanine or tryptophan at its end. The DNA is left out, because the CDR3 cannot be placed on it with certainty; the CDR3 is given as TCRdb lists it. V is TRBV21-1 and J is TRBJ1-1; the table's TRBD1 call for D was not verified on the DNA. TRBV21-1 is a pseudogene locus. Counting both end residues, the CDR3 totals 14 amino acids. CDR3: CASSKRTGGWTFPV.

This clone showed up just a few times. The V gene is TRBV6-5, the J gene TRBJ2-2; 9 positions match TRBD2. In germline, CDR1 is MNHEY, CDR2 SVGAGI. J was trimmed by 0 bases and V by 2 bases; bases with no gene match: 1. The CDR3 has 16 residues. The CDR3 nucleotides read TGTGCCAGCAGTTACCGACTAGCGGCGAACACCGGGGAGCTGTTTTTT. As protein: CASSYRLAANTGELFF.

The V gene is TRBV6-1, the J gene TRBJ1-2; D is undetermined. Trimming pared 2 bases from V and 8 bases from J, leaving 9 bases between. The CDR3 spans 12 residues. Germline lookup yields CDR1 MNHNS and CDR2 SASEGT. CDR3 nucleotides: TGTGCCAGCAGTGAACAGGCTCGGGGCTACACCTTC. Translated, it gives CASSEQARGYTF.

This rearrangement joins TRBV27 to TRBJ2-1, with D maybe TRBD2 (7 bases). CDR1 MNHEY and CDR2 SMNVEV come from the germline V gene (reference sequence). The CDR3 runs to 14 residues. V dropped 7 bases and J dropped 5 bases, with 15 bases sitting between them. The CDR3 bases are TGTGCCAGCACCCATGGGGGGGCACACAATGAGCAGTTCTTC. The encoded protein is CASTHGGAHNEQFF.

This clone occurred once. The chain combines TRBV5-4 with TRBJ2-7; 10 bases map to TRBD2. CDR1 is SGHNT and CDR2 is YYREEE in the germline V gene (reference sequence). V was clipped by 3 bases and J by 1 base; unmatched bases: 7. The CDR3 is made up of 16 amino acids. CDR3 sequence reads: CASSSRPGLASYEQYV. The CDR3 DNA reads TGTGCCAGCAGCTCACGGCCGGGACTAGCGTCCTACGAGCAGTACGTC.

The V call is TRBV6-5, the J call TRBJ1-6, with 9 nucleotides matching TRBD1. Germline CDR1 and CDR2: MNHEY and SVGAGI. V trimming: 4 bases; J trimming: 9 bases; junction bases outside the gene matches: 4. There are 14 residues in the CDR3. The CDR3, as DNA: TGTGCCAGCAGTTGGGACAGGGACGGTTCACCCCTCCACTTT. Translated, it gives CASSWDRDGSPLHF.

The chain carries TRBV29-1 and TRBJ2-7; 13 bases line up with TRBD2. The junction had 1 base not matched to a gene; V was cut back by 5 bases and J by 0 bases. CDR1 and CDR2 (germline): SQVTM, ANQGSEA. The CDR3 spans 14 residues. The CDR3 DNA reads TGCAGCGTTAGGACTAGCGGGAGCTCCTACGAGCAGTACGTC. It codes for CSVRTSGSSYEQYV.

The rearrangement joins TRBV30 to TRBJ2-2; D gene ambiguous. Trimming stripped 0 bases from V and 3 bases from J, with 8 bases between. CDR3 length: 14 residues. In germline, CDR1 is GTSNPN, CDR2 SVGIG (reference sequence). The DNA for the CDR3 is TGTGCCTGGAGTGTACGCGTCTACACCGGGGAGCTGTTTTTT. It is translated as CAWSVRVYTGELFF.

The chain uses TRBV19 and TRBJ2-5; 7 nucleotides align to TRBD1. With V trimmed by 6 bases and J by 5 bases, 6 bases remained unmatched. The CDR3 has 13 amino acids. Germline V gives CDR1 LNHDA, CDR2 SQIVND (reference sequence). The DNA of the CDR3 is TGTGCCAGTAGGGAGACAGGGCGGGAGACCCAGTACTTC. Translating it yields CASRETGRETQYF.

This clone was seen a single time. This rearrangement joins TRBV19 to TRBJ2-3, with TRBD2 as a possible D gene (6 bases). V dropped 1 base and J dropped 2 bases, with 13 bases sitting between them. Germline CDR1 and CDR2: LNHDA and SQIVND (reference sequence). The CDR3 loop spans 16 amino acids. The CDR3 loop reads CASSIAGTLITDTQYF. In DNA form, the CDR3 reads TGTGCCAGTAGTATAGCCGGGACTTTAATCACAGATACGCAGTATTTT.

CDR3 sequence (DNA): TGTGCCAGCAGCGGTAGGTTAGCGGGGGAACGCAATGAGCAGTTCTTC. This encodes CASSGRLAGERNEQFF. V is TRBV9 and J is TRBJ2-1; 9 bases fit TRBD2. Germline CDR1 SGDLS, CDR2 YYNGEE. This CDR3 comprises 16 residues. The trim removed 3 bases at V and 6 bases at J, leaving 10 bases unmatched.

This chain uses TRBV19 with TRBJ1-4; D unresolved. The CDR3 extends over 16 amino acids. Germline V gene sequence: CDR1 LNHDA, CDR2 SQIVND (reference sequence). Trimming left V 0 bases short and J 2 bases short, with 10 bases between. CDR3 sequence reads: CASSIDPRSTNEKLFF. The CDR3 bases are TGTGCCAGTAGTATAGATCCGAGGAGTACTAATGAAAAACTGTTTTTT.

This chain joins TRBV9 and TRBJ2-3, with 7 bases aligning to TRBD1. The CDR3 runs to 17 residues. Per the germline V gene, CDR1 is SGDLS and CDR2 is YYNGEE. V was clipped by 0 bases and J by 6 bases; unmatched bases: 13. DNA of the CDR3: TGTGCCAGCAGCGTAGGAGGGTTCGGGACAGAGATCGATACGCAGTATTTT. It codes for CASSVGGFGTEIDTQYF.